This T cell receptor (beta chain) was obtained from a study of Ad26.COV2.S vaccination and SARS-CoV-2 variants (dated by TCRdb to about 2021). About the investigation overall: Donors in the vaccine arm were drawn from COV1001, a multicentre, randomized, double-blind, placebo-controlled phase I-IIa trial testing Ad26.COV2.S in healthy adults. Ad26.COV2.S was given intramuscularly at 5x10^10 or 1x10^11 viral particles, as a single shot or as two shots 56 days apart. TCRbeta repertoire sequencing served as the tool for gauging how specific and how broad the SARS-CoV-2-reactive T cell receptors were following Ad26.COV2.S vaccination. The TCR-sequenced set comprised around 30 samples: 19 Ad26.COV2.S vaccine recipients, 5 placebo recipients and 8 SARS-CoV-2 convalescent individuals. Trial participants were randomized into five groups of five: low-dose or high-dose Ad26.COV2.S given once or twice, or placebo on both occasions. Investigators did not know the trial group allocation while performing experiments and assessing outcomes.

For this clone: Its target antigen remains unknown. No qualities accompany the bases; no much larger clone lies one base away.

V is cut by 5 bases and J by 1 base, and the space between the germline ends is 11 bases. From its cysteine to its phenylalanine, the CDR3 spans 14 amino acids. Only CDR3 DNA is held: 42 bases, read in frame from base 1. For CDR1 and CDR2, the germline V gene lists MDHEN and SYDVKM. In light of the paper, this sample's treatment or condition label describes: some 20 received Ad26.COV2.S at low or high dose, single or two shots; roughly five received placebo; per-sample allocation not given. For vaccine and placebo recipients, repertoires were sequenced using samples collected on day 63 after the first injection. In Cohort 1b, more than 20 adults aged 18-55 years were enrolled at a single site in Boston, USA, between 29 July and 7 August 2020. Ad26.COV2.S was a replication-incompetent adenovirus type 26 vector expressing a prefusion-stabilized SARS-CoV-2 spike protein from the original Wuhan strain.

The immunoSEQ Assay was the method used to sequence TCRbeta CDR3 regions. After extraction, genomic DNA underwent amplification by bias-controlled multiplex PCR, followed by high-throughput sequencing. The original pipeline was this. To quantify the absolute abundance of each unique TCRbeta CDR3 region, sequences were collapsed and filtered. T cell fraction was estimated by normalizing TCRbeta template counts to usable DNA, which was measured by amplifying reference genes present in all nucleated cells. Repertoire TCRs were annotated as SARS-CoV-2-specific by exact matching of V gene, CDR3 amino acid sequence and J gene to a known reactive TCR set. The reference SARS-CoV-2 TCR set came from MIRA and was filtered for enrichment in COVID-19-positive ImmuneCODE repertoires, removing public or cross-reactive TCRs. Using the MIRA antigens, annotated TCRs were further analysed by specific ORF or by position within an ORF. Breadth was defined as annotated unique rearrangements over total unique productive rearrangements; depth was the summed frequency of those rearrangements. Two-sided Wilcoxon rank-sum tests were used to compare TCR breadth between groups. Imported from immuneACCESS, the table was reduced by TCRdb to in-frame sequences with V and J called. These copies leave out some clones; in studies compared against another copy, an unresolved V gene accounts for under half, and the cause of the remainder is not known. The D gene and trimming were derived from the DNA, and the V and J assignments and clone size from that table. For this sample there are about 440,000 clones; around 90% appear just once. Of the sample, 4.3% is held by the ten largest clones.

Broader findings and caveats from the paper: Ad26.COV2.S recipients had higher spike-specific TCR breadth than placebo recipients (P = 0.0014). According to the authors, total T cell responses may have been underestimated by the TCR breadth and depth analyses. After vaccination, spike-specific CD8+ and CD4+ T cell responses were reported to show substantial breadth. Comparable non-spike TCR breadth was observed between vaccine and placebo recipients, consistent with only spike being contained in the vaccine. The study was not powered to compare responses between vaccine doses or regimens.

Sequenced here: peripheral blood, sampled in a trial of Ad26.COV2.S vaccine versus placebo. This receptor was obtained from a person aged 18 to 59 who received the Ad26.COV2.S COVID-19 vaccine or a placebo. The chain joins TRBV28 to TRBJ1-1; TRBD1 is a possible D gene, resting on 5 matching bases. The CDR3 region has the sequence CASSGALGNTEAFF. The nucleotides are TGTGCCAGCAGTGGGGCTTTAGGGAACACTGAAGCTTTCTTT.